This T cell receptor beta chain was sequenced for a study of cytomegalovirus exposure and HLA in healthy donors. The study, taken as a whole, reports: For most subjects, TCR beta sequences were reported to predict HLA-A and HLA-B alleles with accuracy. Many donors shared some public TCRs, even though most TCR sequences were rare. Analysis performed later showed TCR beta chains linked to HLA being more clonally expanded than equally common others.

The CDR3 length is 14 residues. Germline V lookup: CDR1 MNHNY, CDR2 SVGAGI (reference sequence). Trimming pared 5 bases from V and 0 bases from J, leaving 8 bases between. Concerning this clone: The antigen remains unidentified.

PCR involved 60 Vbeta and 13 Jbeta primers. Generated by immunoSEQ multiplex PCR, the TCRdb table keeps only in-frame clones and is missing some. The table has some 210,000 clones, around 73% seen once; the top ten hold about 3.8%. The clonotype was recovered from a male donor in good health and CMV-seronegative. Sequenced: PBMCs. The chain joins TRBV6-6 to TRBJ1-3, with D possibly matching TRBD1 (6 bases). CDR3 sequence (DNA): TGTGCCAGCAGTCCGGGACACTCTGGAAACACCATATATTTT. Amino acid sequence: CASSPGHSGNTIYF.